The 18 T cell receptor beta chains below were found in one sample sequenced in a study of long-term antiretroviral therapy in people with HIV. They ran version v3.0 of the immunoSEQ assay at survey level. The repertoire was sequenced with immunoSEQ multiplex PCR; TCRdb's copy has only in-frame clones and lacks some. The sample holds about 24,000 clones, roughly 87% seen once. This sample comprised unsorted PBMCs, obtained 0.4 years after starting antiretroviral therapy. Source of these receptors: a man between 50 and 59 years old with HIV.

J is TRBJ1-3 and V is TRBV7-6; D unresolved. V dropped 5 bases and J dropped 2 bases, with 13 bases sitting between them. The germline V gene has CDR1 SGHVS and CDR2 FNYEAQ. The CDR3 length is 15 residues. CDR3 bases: TGTGCCAGCAGCCCCCTGGGGTCGCCTGGAAACACCATATATTTT. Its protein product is CASSPLGSPGNTIYF.

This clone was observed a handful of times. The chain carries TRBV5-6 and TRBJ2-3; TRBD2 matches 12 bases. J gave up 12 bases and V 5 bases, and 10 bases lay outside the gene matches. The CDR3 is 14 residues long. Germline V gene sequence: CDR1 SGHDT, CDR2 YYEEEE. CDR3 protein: CASRLTSGGLSQYF. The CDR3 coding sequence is TGTGCCAGCAGACTCACTAGCGGGGGGCTAAGTCAGTATTTT.

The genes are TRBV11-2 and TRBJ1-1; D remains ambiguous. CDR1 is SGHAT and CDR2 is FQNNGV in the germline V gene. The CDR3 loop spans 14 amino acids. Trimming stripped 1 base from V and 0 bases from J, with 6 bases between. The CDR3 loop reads CASSLGSLNTEAFF. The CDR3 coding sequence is TGTGCCAGCAGCTTAGGGTCCCTGAACACTGAAGCTTTCTTT.

In nucleotides, the CDR3 is TGCGCCAGCAGCCAAGGGTTAGGCTACGAGCAGTACTTC. Translating gives CASSQGLGYEQYF. This chain links TRBV4-3 with TRBJ2-7; D ambiguous. V was pared by 1 base and J by 3 bases, with 7 bases between. Germline V gives CDR1 LGHNA, CDR2 YSLEER. The CDR3 has 13 amino acids.

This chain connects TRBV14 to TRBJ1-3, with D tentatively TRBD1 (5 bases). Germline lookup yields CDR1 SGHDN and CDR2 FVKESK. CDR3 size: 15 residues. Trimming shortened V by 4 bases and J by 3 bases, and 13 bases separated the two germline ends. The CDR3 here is CASSRLRGDGNTIYF. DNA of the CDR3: TGTGCCAGCAGCCGCCTCCGGGGGGATGGAAACACCATATATTTT.

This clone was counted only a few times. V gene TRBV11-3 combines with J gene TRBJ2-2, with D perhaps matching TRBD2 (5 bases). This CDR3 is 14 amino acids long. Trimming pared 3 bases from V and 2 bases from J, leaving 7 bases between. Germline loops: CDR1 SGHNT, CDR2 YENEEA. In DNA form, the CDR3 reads TGTGCCAGCAGCTTTGGAGGAAACACCGGGGAGCTGTTTTTT. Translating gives CASSFGGNTGELFF.

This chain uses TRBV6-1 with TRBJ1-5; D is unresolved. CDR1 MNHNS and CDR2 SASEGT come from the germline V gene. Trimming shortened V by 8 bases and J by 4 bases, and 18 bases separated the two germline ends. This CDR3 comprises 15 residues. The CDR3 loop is CASEADPYFNQPQHF. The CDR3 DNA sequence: TGTGCCAGCGAAGCCGACCCTTATTTTAATCAGCCCCAGCATTTT.

CDR3 in DNA: TGTGCCAGCAGTTCGGGACAGGGGTATGGCTACACCTTC. This sequence encodes CASSSGQGYGYTF. The chain recombines TRBV28 with TRBJ1-2; 10 nucleotides line up with TRBD1. V lost 4 bases and J lost 5; bases outside the gene matches: 1. The CDR3 sequence is 13 residues long. The germline V gene encodes CDR1 MDHEN and CDR2 SYDVKM.

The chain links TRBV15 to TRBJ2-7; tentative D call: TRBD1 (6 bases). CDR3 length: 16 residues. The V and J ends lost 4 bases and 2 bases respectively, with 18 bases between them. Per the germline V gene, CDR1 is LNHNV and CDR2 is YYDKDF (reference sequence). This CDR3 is CATSTTRSGDPYEQYF. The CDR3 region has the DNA TGTGCCACCAGCACCACTCGGTCAGGGGACCCCTACGAGCAGTACTTC.

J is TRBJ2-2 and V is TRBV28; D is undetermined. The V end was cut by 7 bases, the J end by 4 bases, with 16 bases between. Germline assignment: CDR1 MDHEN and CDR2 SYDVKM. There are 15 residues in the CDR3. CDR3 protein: CASIPLLGTTGELFF. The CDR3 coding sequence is TGTGCCAGCATCCCCCTACTGGGCACCACCGGGGAGCTGTTTTTT.

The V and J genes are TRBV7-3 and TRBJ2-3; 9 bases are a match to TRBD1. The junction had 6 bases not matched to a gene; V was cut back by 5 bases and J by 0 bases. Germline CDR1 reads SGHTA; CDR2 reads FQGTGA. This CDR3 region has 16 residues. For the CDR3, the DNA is TGTGCCAGCAGCCGAATCGGACAGGGGAGCACAGATACGCAGTATTTT. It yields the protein CASSRIGQGSTDTQYF. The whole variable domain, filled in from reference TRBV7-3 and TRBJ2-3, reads GAGVSQTPSNKVTEKGKYVELRCDPISGHTALYWYRQSLGQGPEFLIYFQGTGAADDSGLPNDRFFAVRPEGSVSTLKIQRTERGDSAVYLCASSRIGQGSTDTQYFGPGTRLTVL.

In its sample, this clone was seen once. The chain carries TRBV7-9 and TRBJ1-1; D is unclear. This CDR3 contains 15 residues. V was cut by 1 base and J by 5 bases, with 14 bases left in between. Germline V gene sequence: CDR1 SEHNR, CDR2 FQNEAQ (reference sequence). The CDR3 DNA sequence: TGTGCCAGCAGCTTAGGGTGGGCAGGTGGGACTGAAGCTTTCTTT. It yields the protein CASSLGWAGGTEAFF.

CDR3 DNA sequence: TGTGCCAGTAGAATTTCCTCTGGAAACACCATATATTTT. This encodes CASRISSGNTIYF. The chain has TRBV19 and TRBJ1-3; D is ambiguous. Germline V CDR1 and CDR2: LNHDA, SQIVND (reference sequence). CDR3 length: 13 amino acids. V dropped 6 bases and J dropped 0 bases, with 6 bases sitting between them.

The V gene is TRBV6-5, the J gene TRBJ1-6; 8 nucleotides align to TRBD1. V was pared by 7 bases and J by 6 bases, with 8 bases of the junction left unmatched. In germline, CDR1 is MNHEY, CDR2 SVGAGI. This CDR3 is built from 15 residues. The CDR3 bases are TGTGCCAGCAAGCCGGACAGGGATGCTAATTCACCCCTCCACTTT. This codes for CASKPDRDANSPLHF.

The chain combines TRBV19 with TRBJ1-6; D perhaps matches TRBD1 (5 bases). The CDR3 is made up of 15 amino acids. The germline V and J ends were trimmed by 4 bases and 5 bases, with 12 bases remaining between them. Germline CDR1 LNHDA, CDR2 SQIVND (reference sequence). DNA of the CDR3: TGTGCCAGTAGTAATCAAGGGGCTGATAATTCACCCCTCCACTTT. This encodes CASSNQGADNSPLHF.

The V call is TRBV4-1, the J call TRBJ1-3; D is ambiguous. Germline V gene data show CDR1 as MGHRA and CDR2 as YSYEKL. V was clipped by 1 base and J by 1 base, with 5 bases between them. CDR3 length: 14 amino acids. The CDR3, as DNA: TGCGCCAGCAGCCAAGCAGGATCTGGAAACACCATATATTTT. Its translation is CASSQAGSGNTIYF.

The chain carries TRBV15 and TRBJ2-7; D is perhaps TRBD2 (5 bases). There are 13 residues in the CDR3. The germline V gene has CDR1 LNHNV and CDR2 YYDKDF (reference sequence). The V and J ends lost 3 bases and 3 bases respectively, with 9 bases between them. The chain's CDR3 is CATSRDLDYEQYF. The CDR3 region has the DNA TGTGCCACCAGCAGGGACTTGGACTACGAGCAGTACTTC.

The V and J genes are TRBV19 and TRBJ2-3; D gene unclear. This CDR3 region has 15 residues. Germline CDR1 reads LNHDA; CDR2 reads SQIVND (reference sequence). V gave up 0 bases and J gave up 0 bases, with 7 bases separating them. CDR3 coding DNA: TGTGCCAGTAGTATAGACTTGACTAGCACAGATACGCAGTATTTT. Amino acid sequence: CASSIDLTSTDTQYF.